Listed below are T cell receptor beta chains from one sample, sequenced in a study of shared clonotypes between healthy human individuals. Generated by immunoSEQ multiplex PCR, the TCRdb table keeps only in-frame clones and is missing some. Of 2 million to 2.5 million clones listed, around 93% were seen once; the top ten hold roughly 0.34%. Sequenced sample: naive CD4+ T cells from PBMCs. The receptors here all came from a man aged 18-30 years in good health. Some clones in this sample may be carry-over from other donors' samples. The CDR3 runs from the conserved cysteine through the conserved F or W. D genes are given only for firm matches. Clone size is given for some rows only: seen once, a few or many times, or a class if the clone is expanded.

j_call clone_size v_call d_call cdr3_aa cdr3_nt
TRBJ2-2 NA TRBV5-1 NA CASSLESANTGELFF TGCGCCAGCAGCTTGGAGTCAGCTAACACCGGGGAGCTGTTTTTT
TRBJ1-1 NA TRBV6-1 NA CASSLNGVGDTEAFF TGTGCCAGCAGCCTAAACGGGGTTGGGGACACTGAAGCTTTCTTT
TRBJ2-7 NA TRBV5-1 NA CASSRGQSLSYEQYF TGCGCCAGCAGCAGGGGCCAATCCTTGTCCTACGAGCAGTACTTC
TRBJ2-1 NA TRBV5-4 NA CASSQTLVTYNEQFF TGTGCCAGCAGCCAAACACTAGTGACCTACAATGAGCAGTTCTTC
TRBJ2-1 NA TRBV11-3 NA CASSLRVDEQFF TGTGCCAGCAGCTTACGGGTAGATGAGCAGTTCTTC
TRBJ1-2 NA TRBV19 TRBD1 CASTVVGQGTYGYTF TGTGCCAGTACGGTGGTGGGACAGGGGACCTATGGCTACACCTTC
TRBJ1-5 NA TRBV5-8 NA CASTRGGIGNQPQHF TGTGCCAGCACCCGGGGAGGGATTGGCAATCAGCCCCAGCATTTT
TRBJ2-5 once TRBV28 NA CASSLPGVRETQYF TGTGCCAGCAGTTTACCCGGGGTGAGGGAGACCCAGTACTTC
TRBJ1-5 NA TRBV23-1 NA CASSQRQCVGPQHF TGCGCCAGCAGTCAAAGACAGTGCGTGGGGCCCCAGCATTTT
TRBJ2-3 NA TRBV5-4 NA CASRSTVYVGTDTQYF TGTGCCAGCAGATCGACTGTCTATGTTGGCACAGATACGCAGTATTTT
TRBJ2-7 NA TRBV10-2 NA CASQTETSSYEQYF TGCGCCAGCCAGACAGAAACTAGCTCCTACGAGCAGTACTTC
TRBJ1-1 NA TRBV5-1 NA CASSLDGVDTEAFF TGCGCCAGCAGCTTGGATGGTGTGGACACTGAAGCTTTCTTT
TRBJ2-1 NA TRBV5-1 TRBD2 CASSLSSGSYNEQFF TGCGCCAGCAGCTTGTCTAGCGGCTCCTACAATGAGCAGTTCTTC
TRBJ1-1 NA TRBV6-5 NA CASSYSTGSAEAFF TGTGCCAGCAGTTACTCTACGGGGTCCGCTGAAGCTTTCTTT
TRBJ1-4 NA TRBV30 NA CACPPEGGATNEKLFF TGTGCCTGTCCCCCCGAGGGGGGCGCGACTAATGAAAAACTGTTTTTT
TRBJ2-1 NA TRBV9 TRBD1 CASSQKDRGSYNEQFF TGTGCCAGCAGCCAAAAGGACAGGGGCTCCTACAATGAGCAGTTCTTC
TRBJ2-7 NA TRBV5-1 TRBD2 CASSSLAGSYEQYF TGCGCCAGCAGCTCACTAGCGGGCTCCTACGAGCAGTACTTC
TRBJ2-7 once TRBV6-1 NA CASRVDGLSYEQYF TGTGCCAGCAGAGTCGACGGATTATCCTACGAGCAGTACTTC
TRBJ2-7 NA TRBV7-3 TRBD2 CASSLLGTSGSNEQYF TGTGCCAGCAGCCTACTCGGGACTAGCGGTTCGAACGAGCAGTACTTC
TRBJ2-3 NA TRBV19 TRBD2 CASSYRLADTDTQYF TGTGCCAGTAGTTACCGACTAGCGGACACAGATACGCAGTATTTT
TRBJ1-2 NA TRBV5-6 NA CASSLGKNYGYTF TGTGCCAGCAGCTTGGGTAAGAACTATGGCTACACCTTC
TRBJ2-2 NA TRBV29-1 TRBD2 CSVEKGTSGRELFF TGCAGCGTTGAAAAAGGGACTAGCGGCAGGGAGCTGTTTTTT
TRBJ2-2 NA TRBV7-8 TRBD2 CASSLAPRGRDNTGELFF TGTGCCAGCAGCTTAGCGCCCCGTGGGAGGGACAACACCGGGGAGCTGTTTTTT
TRBJ1-1 NA TRBV6-5 NA CASSYSPGAEAFF TGTGCCAGCAGTTACTCGCCAGGGGCTGAAGCTTTCTTT
TRBJ2-3 NA TRBV28 TRBD1 CASSFRGRSPGTDTQYF TGTGCCAGCAGTTTTAGGGGGCGATCCCCGGGGACAGATACGCAGTATTTT
TRBJ2-2 NA TRBV6-5 NA CASRLYNTGELFF TGTGCCAGCCGTCTGTATAACACCGGGGAGCTGTTTTTT
TRBJ2-5 NA TRBV2 TRBD1 CASDRDFQETQYF TGTGCCAGCGACAGGGATTTTCAAGAGACCCAGTACTTC
TRBJ2-4 NA TRBV19 TRBD1 CASIHPGQGNIQYF TGTGCCAGTATCCACCCCGGACAGGGGAACATTCAGTACTTC
TRBJ2-1 NA TRBV9 TRBD2 CASSVYASGSILSYNEQFF TGTGCCAGCAGCGTATATGCTAGCGGGAGCATCCTCTCCTACAATGAGCAGTTCTTC
TRBJ2-5 NA TRBV5-1 NA CASSLAQGFQETQYF TGCGCCAGCAGCTTGGCCCAGGGTTTCCAAGAGACCCAGTACTTC